The 10 T cell receptor beta chains presented below share a single source sample, sequenced in a study of a mutant IDH1 vaccine in newly diagnosed glioma. TCRdb's table, derived via immunoSEQ multiplex PCR, lists solely in-frame clones and lacks some. The sample holds more than 25,000 clones, roughly 80% seen once. Time point here: week 35, safety follow-up. All doses held 300 ug of mutant IDH1 20-mer peptide, with topical imiquimod. Their recognized antigens are unknown. Sequencing was performed on PBMCs, taken from a glioma patient whose treatment included an IDH1 peptide vaccine. Source of these receptors: a woman in her 30s with glioma. Some clones in this sample may be carry-over from other donors' samples.

The rearrangement uses TRBV5-1 and TRBJ2-5; the match to TRBD1 covers 8 bases. The junction had 12 bases not matched to a gene; V was cut back by 9 bases and J by 5 bases. There are 14 residues in the CDR3. CDR1 and CDR2 (germline): SGHRS, YFSETQ. The CDR3 region has the DNA TGCGCCACCAAGACAGGGGAACCCTATGAGACCCAGTACTTC. Translating it yields CATKTGEPYETQYF.

The chain couples TRBV4-1 to TRBJ2-3; D may be TRBD1 (5 bases). CDR1 and CDR2 from the germline V gene are MGHRA and YSYEKL. With 0 bases removed from V and 0 bases from J, the gap between germline ends came to 10 bases. This CDR3 contains 16 residues. The DNA for the CDR3 is TGCGCCAGCAGCCAAGAAGACAGCTCTAGCACAGATACGCAGTATTTT. It is translated as CASSQEDSSSTDTQYF.

This rearrangement joins TRBV10-3 to TRBJ1-5; D gene uncertain. V lost 3 bases to trimming and J lost 2 bases, with 11 bases between them. The CDR3 is 15 residues long. Looked up from germline, CDR1 is ENHRY and CDR2 is SYGVKD. CDR3 protein: CAISDQLVGNQPQHF. The CDR3 nucleotides are TGTGCCATCAGTGACCAACTGGTGGGCAATCAGCCCCAGCATTTT.

The J gene is TRBJ2-7, the V gene TRBV29-1; D remains ambiguous. The germline V and J ends were trimmed by 5 bases and 3 bases, with 11 bases remaining between them. CDR1 SQVTM and CDR2 ANQGSEA come from the germline V gene. The CDR3 runs to 12 residues. The CDR3 loop is CSVLDSYYEQYF. CDR3 DNA: TGCAGCGTTCTAGACTCGTACTACGAGCAGTACTTC.

The chain recombines TRBV19 with TRBJ2-7; a weak D match, TRBD2 (6 bases). V was clipped by 3 bases and J by 5 bases, with 14 bases between them. The CDR3 has 14 residues. Germline V CDR1 and CDR2: LNHDA, SQIVND (reference sequence). Here the CDR3 DNA reads TGTGCCAGTAGTATCGTTGGGGAGGCCCACGAGCAGTACTTC. Its protein is CASSIVGEAHEQYF.

The sample holds one count of this clone. V gene TRBV6-5 combines with J gene TRBJ2-3; no clear D. Germline V gene data show CDR1 as MNHEY and CDR2 as SVGAGI. The CDR3 has 15 amino acids. With 2 bases removed from V and 0 bases from J, the gap between germline ends came to 9 bases. The CDR3 DNA is TGTGCCAGCAGTTACGAATTAGCTAGCACAGATACGCAGTATTTT. Residues: CASSYELASTDTQYF.

This clone was recorded once. The chain couples TRBV18 to TRBJ1-4; 9 bases are shared with TRBD1. V trimming: 3 bases; J trimming: 7 bases; junction bases outside the gene matches: 3. Germline V gives CDR1 KGHSH, CDR2 LQKENI. The CDR3 covers 14 residues. The CDR3 bases are TGTGCCAGCTCACCCGGACAGGGGAGTGAAAAACTGTTTTTT. Translation: CASSPGQGSEKLFF.

The chain employs TRBV6-1 and TRBJ2-7; 8 nucleotides line up with TRBD2. The length of the CDR3 is 14 residues. The ends lost 8 bases at V and 2 bases at J; junction bases unmatched: 8. Germline CDR1 MNHNS, CDR2 SASEGT. The CDR3 loop reads CASLGREIPYEQYF. For the CDR3, the DNA is TGTGCCAGCCTCGGGAGGGAAATCCCCTACGAGCAGTACTTC.

DNA for the CDR3: TGTGCCAGCAGTCGGAGGGGGACGGTCCATGAGCAGTTCTTC. Translation: CASSRRGTVHEQFF. The V and J genes are TRBV2 and TRBJ2-1, with D perhaps TRBD1 or TRBD2 (6 bases each). The V end was cut by 5 bases, the J end by 8 bases, with 16 bases between. This CDR3 comprises 14 residues. Germline assignment: CDR1 SNHLY and CDR2 FYNNEI.

This chain uses TRBV2 with TRBJ1-2; TRBD1 agrees at 11 bases. Trimming at V came to 4 bases and at J to 8 bases, leaving 9 bases not matched to a gene. This CDR3 spans 15 amino acids. Germline V CDR1 and CDR2: SNHLY, FYNNEI. As DNA, the CDR3 is TGTGCCAGCAGTGGCCCCCCGGGACAGGGGGACGGCTACACCTTC. Translating gives CASSGPPGQGDGYTF.